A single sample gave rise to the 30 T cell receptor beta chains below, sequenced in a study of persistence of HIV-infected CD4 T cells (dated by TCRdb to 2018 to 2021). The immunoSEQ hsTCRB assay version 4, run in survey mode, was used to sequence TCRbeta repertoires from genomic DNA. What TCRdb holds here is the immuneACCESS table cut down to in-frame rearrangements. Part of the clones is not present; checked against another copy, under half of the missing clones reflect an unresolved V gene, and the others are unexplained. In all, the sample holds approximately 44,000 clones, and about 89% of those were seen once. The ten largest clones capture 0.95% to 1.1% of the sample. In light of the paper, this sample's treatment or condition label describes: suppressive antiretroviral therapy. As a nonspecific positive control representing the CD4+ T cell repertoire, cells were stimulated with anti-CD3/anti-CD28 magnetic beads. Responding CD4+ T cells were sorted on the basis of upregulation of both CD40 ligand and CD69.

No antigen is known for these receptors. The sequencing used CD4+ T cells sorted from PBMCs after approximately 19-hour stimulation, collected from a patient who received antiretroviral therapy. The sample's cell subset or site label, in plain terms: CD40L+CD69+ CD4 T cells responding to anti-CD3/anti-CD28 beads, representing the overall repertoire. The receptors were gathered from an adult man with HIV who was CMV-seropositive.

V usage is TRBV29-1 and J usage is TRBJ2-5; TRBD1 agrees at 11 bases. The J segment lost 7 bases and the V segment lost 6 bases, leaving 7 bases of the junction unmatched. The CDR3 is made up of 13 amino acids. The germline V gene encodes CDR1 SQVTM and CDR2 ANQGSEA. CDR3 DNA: TGCAGCGTGAGGACAGGGGGCGCAGGGACCCAGTACTTC. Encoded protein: CSVRTGGAGTQYF.

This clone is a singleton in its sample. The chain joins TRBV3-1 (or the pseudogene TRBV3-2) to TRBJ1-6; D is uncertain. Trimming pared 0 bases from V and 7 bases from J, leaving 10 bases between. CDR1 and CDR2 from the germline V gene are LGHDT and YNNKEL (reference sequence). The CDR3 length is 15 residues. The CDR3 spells CASSQDLTANSPLHF. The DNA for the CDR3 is TGTGCCAGCAGCCAAGATCTAACAGCCAATTCACCCCTCCACTTT.

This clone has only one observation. CDR3 sequence: CASSEVFAGTGAQSRQHF. CDR3 nucleotides: TGTGCCAGCAGTGAAGTTTTTGCCGGGACAGGGGCCCAATCAAGACAGCATTTT. The chain is built from TRBV6-1 and TRBJ1-5; TRBD1 matches 10 bases. V dropped 1 base and J dropped 13; count of bases not matched to a gene: 19. The CDR3 has 18 amino acids. The germline V gene encodes CDR1 MNHNS and CDR2 SASEGT.

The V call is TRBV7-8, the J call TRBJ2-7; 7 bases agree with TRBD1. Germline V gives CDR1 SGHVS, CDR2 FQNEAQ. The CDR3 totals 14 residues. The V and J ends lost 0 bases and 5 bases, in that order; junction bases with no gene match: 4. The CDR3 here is CASSLAYRGNEQYF. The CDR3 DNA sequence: TGTGCCAGCAGCTTAGCATACAGGGGTAACGAGCAGTACTTC.

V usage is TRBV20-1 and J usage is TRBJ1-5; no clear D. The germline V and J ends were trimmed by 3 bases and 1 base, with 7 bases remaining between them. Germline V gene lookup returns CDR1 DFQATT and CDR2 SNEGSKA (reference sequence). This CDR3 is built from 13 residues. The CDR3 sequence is CSASSGSNQPQHF. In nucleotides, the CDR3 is TGCAGTGCTAGTTCTGGGAGCAATCAGCCCCAGCATTTT.

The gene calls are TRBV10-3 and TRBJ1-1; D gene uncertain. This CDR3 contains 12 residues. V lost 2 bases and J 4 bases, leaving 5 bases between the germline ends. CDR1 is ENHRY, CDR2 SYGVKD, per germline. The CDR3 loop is CAISEISTEAFF. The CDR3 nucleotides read TGTGCCATCAGTGAGATCAGCACTGAAGCTTTCTTT.

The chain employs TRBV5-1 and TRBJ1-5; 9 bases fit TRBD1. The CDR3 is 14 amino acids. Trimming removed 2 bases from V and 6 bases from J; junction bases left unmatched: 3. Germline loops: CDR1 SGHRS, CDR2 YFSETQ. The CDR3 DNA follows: TGCGCCAGCAGCTTTTCGGGACAGGGTCAGCCCCAGCATTTT. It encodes CASSFSGQGQPQHF. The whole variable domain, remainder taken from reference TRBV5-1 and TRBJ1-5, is KAGVTQTPRYLIKTRGQQVTLSCSPISGHRSVSWYQQTPGQGLQFLFEYFSETQRNKGNFPGRFSGRQFSNSRSEMNVSTLELGDSALYLCASSFSGQGQPQHFGDGTRLSIL.

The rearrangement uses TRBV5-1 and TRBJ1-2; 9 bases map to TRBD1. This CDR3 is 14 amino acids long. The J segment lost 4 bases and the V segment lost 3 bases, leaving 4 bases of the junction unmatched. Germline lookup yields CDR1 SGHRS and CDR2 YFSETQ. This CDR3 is CASSSGTGTYGYTF. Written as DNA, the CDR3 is TGCGCCAGCAGCTCCGGGACAGGGACCTATGGCTACACCTTC.

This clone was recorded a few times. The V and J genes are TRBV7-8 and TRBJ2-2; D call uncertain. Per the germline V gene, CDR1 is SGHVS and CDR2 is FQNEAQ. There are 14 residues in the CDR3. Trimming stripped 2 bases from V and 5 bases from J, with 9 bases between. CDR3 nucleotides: TGTGCCAGCAGCTTATCGGCGGTTACCGGGGAGCTGTTTTTT. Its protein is CASSLSAVTGELFF.

As DNA, the CDR3 is TGTGCCACCAGTGATTCGAAATCGGGCAGTACCTACGAGCAGTACTTC. It codes for CATSDSKSGSTYEQYF. This chain joins TRBV24-1 and TRBJ2-7; D is ambiguous. Germline V CDR1 and CDR2: KGHDR, SFDVKD. Trimming shortened V by 2 bases and J by 2 bases, and 15 bases separated the two germline ends. The CDR3 covers 16 residues.

This CDR3 reads CASSSQGGAFF. CDR3 DNA sequence: TGTGCCAGCAGCTCCCAGGGGGGAGCTTTCTTT. The chain joins TRBV27 to TRBJ1-1, with 7 bases matching TRBD1. In germline, CDR1 is MNHEY, CDR2 SMNVEV (reference sequence). The CDR3 is made up of 11 amino acids. Germline trimming cut 6 bases from V and 10 bases from J; bases unmatched to any gene: 5.

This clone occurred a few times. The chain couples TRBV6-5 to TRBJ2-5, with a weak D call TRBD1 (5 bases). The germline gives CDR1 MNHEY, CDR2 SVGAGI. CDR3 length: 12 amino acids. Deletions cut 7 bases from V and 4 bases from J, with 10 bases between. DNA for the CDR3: TGTGCCAGCAAGGGTCAGGGAGAGACCCAGTACTTC. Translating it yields CASKGQGETQYF.

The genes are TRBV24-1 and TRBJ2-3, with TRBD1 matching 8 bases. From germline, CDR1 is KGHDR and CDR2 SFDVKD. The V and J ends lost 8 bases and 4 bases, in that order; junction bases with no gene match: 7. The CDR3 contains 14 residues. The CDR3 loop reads CATMGDRTPDTQYF. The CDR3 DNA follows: TGTGCCACCATGGGGGACAGGACCCCAGATACGCAGTATTTT.

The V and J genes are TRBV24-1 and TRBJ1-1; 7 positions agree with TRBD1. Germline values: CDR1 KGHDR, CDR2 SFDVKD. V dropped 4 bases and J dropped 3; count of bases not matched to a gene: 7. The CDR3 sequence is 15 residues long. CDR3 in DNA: TGTGCCACCAGTGACTCGACAGGGATCCACACTGAAGCTTTCTTT. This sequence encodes CATSDSTGIHTEAFF.

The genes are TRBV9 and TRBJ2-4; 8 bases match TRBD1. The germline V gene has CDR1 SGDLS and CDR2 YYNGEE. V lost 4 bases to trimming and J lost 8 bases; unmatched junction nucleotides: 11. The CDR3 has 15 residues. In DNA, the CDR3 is TGTGCCAGCAGCCCCCTCAGGGGGCGAGGGGACATTCAGTACTTC. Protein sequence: CASSPLRGRGDIQYF.

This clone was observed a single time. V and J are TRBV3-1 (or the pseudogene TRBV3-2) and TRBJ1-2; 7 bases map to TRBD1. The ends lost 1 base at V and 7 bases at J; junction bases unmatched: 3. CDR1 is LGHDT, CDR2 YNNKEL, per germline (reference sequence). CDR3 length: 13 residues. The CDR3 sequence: CASSQARGVGYTF. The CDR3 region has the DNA TGTGCCAGCAGCCAAGCCAGGGGGGTTGGCTACACCTTC.

For the CDR3, the DNA is TGTGCCAGCACGCAGGGGCGAGCCGGGGAGCTGTTTTTT. Amino acids: CASTQGRAGELFF. This chain links TRBV2 with TRBJ2-2; tentative D call: TRBD1 (6 bases). V was clipped by 7 bases and J by 6 bases, with 12 bases between them. CDR1 is SNHLY, CDR2 FYNNEI, per germline. The CDR3 spans 13 residues. The full variable domain, with the rest looked up from reference TRBV2 and TRBJ2-2, is EPEVTQTPSHQVTQMGQEVILRCVPISNHLYFYWYRQILGQKVEFLVSFYNNEISEKSEIFDDQFSVERPDGSNFTLKIRSTKLEDSAMYFCASTQGRAGELFFGEGSRLTVL.

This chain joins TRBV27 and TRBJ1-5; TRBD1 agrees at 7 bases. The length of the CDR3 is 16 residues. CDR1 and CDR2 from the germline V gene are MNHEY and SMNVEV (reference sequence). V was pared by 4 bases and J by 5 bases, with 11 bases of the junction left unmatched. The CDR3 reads CASSSQTGASDQPQHF. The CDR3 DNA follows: TGTGCCAGCAGTTCTCAAACAGGGGCCAGCGATCAGCCCCAGCATTTT.

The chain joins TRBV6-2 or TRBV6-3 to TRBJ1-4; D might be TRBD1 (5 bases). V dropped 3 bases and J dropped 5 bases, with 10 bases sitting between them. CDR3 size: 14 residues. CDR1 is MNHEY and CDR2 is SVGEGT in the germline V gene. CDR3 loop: CASSYGGANEKLFF. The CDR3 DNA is TGTGCCAGCAGTTATGGAGGGGCCAATGAAAAACTGTTTTTT.

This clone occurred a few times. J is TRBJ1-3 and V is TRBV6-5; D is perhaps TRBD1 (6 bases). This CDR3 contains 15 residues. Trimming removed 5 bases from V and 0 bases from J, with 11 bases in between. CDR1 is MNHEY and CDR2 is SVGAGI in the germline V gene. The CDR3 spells CASSTDRSSGNTIYF. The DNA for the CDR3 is TGTGCCAGCAGTACGGACAGAAGCTCTGGAAACACCATATATTTT.

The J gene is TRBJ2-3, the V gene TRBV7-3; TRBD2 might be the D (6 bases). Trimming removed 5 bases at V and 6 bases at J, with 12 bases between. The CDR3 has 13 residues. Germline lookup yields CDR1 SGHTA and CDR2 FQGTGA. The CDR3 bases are TGTGCCAGCAGCCGACTAGGAGGGGATACGCAGTATTTT. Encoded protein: CASSRLGGDTQYF. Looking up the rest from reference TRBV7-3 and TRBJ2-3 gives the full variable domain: GAGVSQTPSNKVTEKGKYVELRCDPISGHTALYWYRQSLGQGPEFLIYFQGTGAADDSGLPNDRFFAVRPEGSVSTLKIQRTERGDSAVYLCASSRLGGDTQYFGPGTRLTVL.

For the CDR3, the DNA is TGTGCCAGCACCCGGGGGGCGACCGGGACTAATGAAAAACTGTTTTTT. Amino acids: CASTRGATGTNEKLFF. The genes are TRBV6-6 and TRBJ1-4; D perhaps matches TRBD1 (6 bases). The germline CDR1 and CDR2 sequences are MNHNY and SVGAGI (reference sequence). The CDR3 loop spans 16 amino acids. Deletions cut 7 bases from V and 2 bases from J, with 17 bases between.

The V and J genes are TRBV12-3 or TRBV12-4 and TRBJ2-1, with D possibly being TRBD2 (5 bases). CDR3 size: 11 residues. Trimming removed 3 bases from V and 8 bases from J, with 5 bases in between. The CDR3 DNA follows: TGTGCCAGCAGTTTGAGGGATGAGCAGTTCTTC. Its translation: CASSLRDEQFF.

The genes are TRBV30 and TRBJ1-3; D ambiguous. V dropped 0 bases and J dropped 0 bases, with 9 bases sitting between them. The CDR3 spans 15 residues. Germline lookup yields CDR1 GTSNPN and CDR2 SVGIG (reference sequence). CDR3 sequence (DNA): TGTGCCTGGAGTGTAAAAGGGTTCTCTGGAAACACCATATATTTT. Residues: CAWSVKGFSGNTIYF.

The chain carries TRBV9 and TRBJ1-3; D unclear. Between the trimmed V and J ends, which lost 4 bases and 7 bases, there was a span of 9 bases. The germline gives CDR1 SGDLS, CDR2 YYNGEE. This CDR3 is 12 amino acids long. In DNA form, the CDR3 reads TGTGCCAGCAGCTCCCCTCGGAACACCATATATTTT. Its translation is CASSSPRNTIYF. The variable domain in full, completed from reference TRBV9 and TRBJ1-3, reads DSGVTQTPKHLITATGQRVTLRCSPRSGDLSVYWYQQSLDQGLQFLIQYYNGEERAKGNILERFSAQQFPDLHSELNLSSLELGDSALYFCASSSPRNTIYFGEGSWLTVV.

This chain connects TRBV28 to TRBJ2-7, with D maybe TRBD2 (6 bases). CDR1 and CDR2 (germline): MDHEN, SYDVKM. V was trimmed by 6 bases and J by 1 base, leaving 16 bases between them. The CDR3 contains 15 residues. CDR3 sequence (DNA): TGTGCCAGCAGCCTCGGCGGGGCTCGGTCCTACGAGCAGTACTTC. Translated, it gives CASSLGGARSYEQYF.

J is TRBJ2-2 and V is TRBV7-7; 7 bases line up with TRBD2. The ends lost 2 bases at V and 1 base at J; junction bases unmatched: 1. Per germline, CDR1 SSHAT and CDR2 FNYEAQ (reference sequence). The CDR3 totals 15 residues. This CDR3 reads CASSLREGNTGELFF. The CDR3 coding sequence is TGTGCCAGCAGCTTAAGGGAGGGGAACACCGGGGAGCTGTTTTTT.

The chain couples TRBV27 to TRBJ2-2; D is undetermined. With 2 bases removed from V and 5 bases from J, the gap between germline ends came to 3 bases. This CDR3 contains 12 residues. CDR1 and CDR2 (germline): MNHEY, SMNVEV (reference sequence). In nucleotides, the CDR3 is TGTGCCAGCAGTTTAAGGACCGGGGAGCTGTTTTTT. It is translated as CASSLRTGELFF.

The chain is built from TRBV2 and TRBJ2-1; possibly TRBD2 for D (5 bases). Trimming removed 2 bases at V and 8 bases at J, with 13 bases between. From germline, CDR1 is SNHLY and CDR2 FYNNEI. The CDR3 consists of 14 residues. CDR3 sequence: CASSEILGAYEQFF. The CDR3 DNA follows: TGTGCCAGCAGTGAAATTCTGGGAGCATATGAGCAGTTCTTC.

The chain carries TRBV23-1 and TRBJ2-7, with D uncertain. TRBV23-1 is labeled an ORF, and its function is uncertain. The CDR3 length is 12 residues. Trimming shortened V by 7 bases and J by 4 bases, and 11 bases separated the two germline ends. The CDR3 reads CASNHQRYEQYF. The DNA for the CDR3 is TGCGCCAGCAATCATCAGAGATACGAGCAGTACTTC.